The 2 T cell receptor beta chains listed next were all sequenced from one sample in a study of T-cell reconstitution after alpha-beta-depleted transplantation in children. Unique molecular identifiers were incorporated during preparation of the TCRbeta library. MiXCR, run by TCRdb on the PCR reads, gives a single entry per CDR3 protein. The data contain fewer than 750,000 distinct CDR3 sequences, 23% of them seen just once; the ten biggest clones take up about 14%. The sequences come from PBMCs, mostly from graft donor cells, collected 360 days after TCRalphabeta/CD19-depleted stem cell transplant. The origin of the receptors is a boy under three years old who had a stem cell transplant for acute myeloid leukemia, so the T cells may come from the graft donor.

This clonotype showed up just once. The CDR3 bases are TGTGCCACCAGTGCGATGGTGGGGTCCTACAATGAGCAGTTCTTC. Protein product: CATSAMVGSYNEQFF. This chain links TRBV24-1 with TRBJ2-1; no clear D gene. The CDR3 runs 15 residues. CDR1 and CDR2 from the germline V gene are KGHDR and SFDVKD. The V and J ends lost 5 bases and 1 base respectively, with 11 bases between them.

The chain has TRBV12-3 or TRBV12-4 and TRBJ1-6; possible D gene TRBD1, 6 bases. V lost 6 bases and J lost 6, with 15 bases in between. This CDR3 contains 15 residues. In nucleotides, the CDR3 is TGTGCCAGCAGGGCGGGGCAGGGGAGTAATTCACCCCTCCACTTT. This gives the protein CASRAGQGSNSPLHF.